Each of the 9 T cell receptor beta chains below was sequenced from the same sample in a study of blood T cell repertoires in COVID-19. The data were produced by immunoSEQ multiplex PCR, yet TCRdb's version contains in-frame clones alone and is incomplete. The sample comprises roughly 260,000 clones, about 87% of which are singletons, and approximately 2.3% rests with the top ten. Sample: peripheral blood. These receptors all stem from a woman between 45 and 65 years old with acute or convalescent COVID-19.

This chain joins TRBV4-1 and TRBJ1-2; no reliable D call. V gave up 4 bases and J gave up 0 bases, with 18 bases separating them. The germline V gene has CDR1 MGHRA and CDR2 YSYEKL. CDR3 length: 17 amino acids. For the CDR3, the DNA is TGCGCCAGCAGCCCGGTGTCTATTATGCCCTCTAACTATGGCTACACCTTC. Its protein is CASSPVSIMPSNYGYTF.

The rearrangement uses TRBV6-5 and TRBJ1-6; D remains unclear. This CDR3 spans 13 amino acids. Germline-derived CDR1 and CDR2 are MNHEY and SVGAGI. V was clipped by 10 bases and J by 10 bases, with 17 bases between them. Written as DNA, the CDR3 is TGTGCCACCTTGAAGAGGGAGGGCTCACCCCTCCACTTT. Residues: CATLKREGSPLHF.

As DNA, the CDR3 is TGTGCCAGCAGTTTATCCGGGTTCTCACCCCTCCACTTT. This codes for CASSLSGFSPLHF. This rearrangement joins TRBV27 to TRBJ1-6; D unclear. This CDR3 comprises 13 residues. Between the trimmed V and J ends, which lost 0 bases and 10 bases, there was a span of 7 bases. Per the germline V gene, CDR1 is MNHEY and CDR2 is SMNVEV (reference sequence).

This clone showed up just once. The chain employs TRBV7-9 and TRBJ2-7; 7 bases match TRBD1. Germline assignment: CDR1 SEHNR and CDR2 FQNEAQ (reference sequence). Unmatched junction bases numbered 10, after V lost 3 bases and J lost 2 bases. This CDR3 has 16 residues. The CDR3 bases are TGTGCCAGCAGCTTCCCCGACAGGGAATCCCCCTACGAGCAGTACTTC. Residues: CASSFPDRESPYEQYF.

The rearrangement uses TRBV11-2 and TRBJ1-2; D call uncertain. Germline V gene data show CDR1 as SGHAT and CDR2 as FQNNGV. This CDR3 comprises 14 residues. The ends were cut back, 0 bases at V and 4 bases at J, with 9 bases in the middle. This chain's CDR3 is CASSLDSQLYGYTF. Written as DNA, the CDR3 is TGTGCCAGCAGCTTAGACTCCCAACTCTATGGCTACACCTTC.

The chain has TRBV5-6 and TRBJ2-5; D uncertain. In germline, CDR1 is SGHDT, CDR2 YYEEEE. This CDR3 contains 14 residues. V was shortened by 0 bases and J by 2 bases, with 8 bases between the two germline ends. CDR3 nucleotides: TGTGCCAGCAGCTTGGTACTCGCTCAAGAGACCCAGTACTTC. This sequence encodes CASSLVLAQETQYF.

This clone was observed a single time. The chain employs TRBV23-1 and TRBJ1-1; unclear D gene. TRBV23-1 is annotated as an ORF whose role is uncertain. CDR3 length: 14 residues. Trimming cost V 0 bases and J 5 bases, with 10 bases left between them. The CDR3: CASSQSQDQTEAFF. The CDR3 nucleotides read TGCGCCAGCAGTCAATCTCAGGATCAAACTGAAGCTTTCTTT.

This chain connects TRBV5-6 to TRBJ2-1, with 14 positions matching TRBD2. V was pared by 4 bases and J by 7 bases, with 13 bases of the junction left unmatched. The CDR3 contains 18 residues. CDR1 and CDR2 from the germline V gene are SGHDT and YYEEEE. The CDR3 loop reads CASSRDPTWTSGRNEQFF. The CDR3 region has the DNA TGTGCCAGCAGCCGAGACCCGACTTGGACTAGCGGGAGGAATGAGCAGTTCTTC. Supplemented by reference TRBV5-6 and TRBJ2-1, the full variable domain reads DAGVTQSPTHLIKTRGQQVTLRCSPKSGHDTVSWYQQALGQGPQFIFQYYEEEERQRGNFPDRFSGHQFPNYSSELNVNALLLGDSALYLCASSRDPTWTSGRNEQFFGPGTRLTVL.

CDR3 sequence reads: CASWDSFLYEQYF. The CDR3 bases are TGTGCCAGCTGGGACAGCTTCCTTTACGAGCAGTACTTC. V is TRBV27 and J is TRBJ2-7; TRBD1 aligns across 7 bases. With V trimmed by 8 bases and J by 4 bases, 8 bases remained unmatched. CDR1 MNHEY and CDR2 SMNVEV come from the germline V gene (reference sequence). This CDR3 is 13 amino acids long.